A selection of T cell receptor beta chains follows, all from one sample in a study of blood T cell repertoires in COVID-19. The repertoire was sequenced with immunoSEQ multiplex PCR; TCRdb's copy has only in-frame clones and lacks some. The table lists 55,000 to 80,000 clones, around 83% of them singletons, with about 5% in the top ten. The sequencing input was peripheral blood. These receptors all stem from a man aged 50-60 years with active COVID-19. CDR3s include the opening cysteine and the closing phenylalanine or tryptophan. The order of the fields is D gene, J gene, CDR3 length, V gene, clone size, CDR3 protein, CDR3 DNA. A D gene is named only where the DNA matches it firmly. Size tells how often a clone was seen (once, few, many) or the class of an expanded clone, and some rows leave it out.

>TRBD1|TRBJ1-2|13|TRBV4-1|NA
CASSPGTVYGYTF
TGCGCCAGCAGCCCAGGGACAGTCTATGGCTACACCTTC
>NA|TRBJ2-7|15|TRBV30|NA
CAFRVLQASAYEQYF
TGTGCCTTCAGGGTGCTCCAGGCCAGTGCCTACGAGCAGTACTTC
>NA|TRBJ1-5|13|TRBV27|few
CASSLRGGLPQHF
TGTGCCAGCAGTTTAAGAGGGGGTTTGCCCCAGCATTTT
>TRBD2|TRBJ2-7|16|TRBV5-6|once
CASSLSLAGQTYEQYF
TGTGCCAGCAGCTTGTCCTTAGCGGGGCAAACCTACGAGCAGTACTTC
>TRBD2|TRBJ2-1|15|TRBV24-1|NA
CATSDWTSNSGEQFF
TGTGCCACCAGTGATTGGACTAGTAACTCCGGTGAGCAGTTCTTC
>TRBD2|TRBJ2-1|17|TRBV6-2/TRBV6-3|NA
CASSETSGSPSYNEQFF
TGTGCCAGCAGTGAGACTAGCGGGAGCCCCTCCTACAATGAGCAGTTCTTC
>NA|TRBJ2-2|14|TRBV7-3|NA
CASSSQGNTGELFF
TGTGCCAGCAGCTCACAGGGGAACACCGGGGAGCTGTTTTTT
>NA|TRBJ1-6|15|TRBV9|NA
CASTRTALGNSPLHF
TGTGCCAGCACCCGGACTGCTCTTGGTAATTCACCCCTCCACTTT
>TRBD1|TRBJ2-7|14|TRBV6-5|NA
CASSSDRTSYEQYF
TGTGCCAGCAGTTCGGACAGGACTTCCTACGAGCAGTACTTC
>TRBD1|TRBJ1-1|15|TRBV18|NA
CASSPGQGRGTEAFF
TGTGCCAGCTCGCCTGGACAGGGAAGAGGCACTGAAGCTTTCTTT
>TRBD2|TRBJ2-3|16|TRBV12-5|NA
CASGLGLAGVTDTQYF
TGTGCTAGTGGTTTGGGGCTAGCGGGGGTCACAGATACGCAGTATTTT
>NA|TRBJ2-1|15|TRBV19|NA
CASSIGPGPYNEQFF
TGTGCCAGTAGTATAGGCCCAGGGCCCTACAATGAGCAGTTCTTC
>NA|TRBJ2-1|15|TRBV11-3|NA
CASSYQGGSYNEQFF
TGTGCCAGCAGCTACCAGGGGGGCTCCTACAATGAGCAGTTCTTC
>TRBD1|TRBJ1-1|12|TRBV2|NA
CATWTGFGEAFF
TGTGCCACATGGACAGGTTTCGGTGAAGCTTTCTTT
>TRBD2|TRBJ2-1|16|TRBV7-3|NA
CASSLTSTSGLAVQFF
TGTGCCAGCAGCTTAACGTCGACTAGCGGCTTAGCCGTGCAGTTCTTC
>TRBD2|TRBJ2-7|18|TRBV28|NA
CASSYPQTLAASSYEQYF
TGTGCCAGCAGTTACCCACAAACCCTAGCGGCCAGCTCCTACGAGCAGTACTTC
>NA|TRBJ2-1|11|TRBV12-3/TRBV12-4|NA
CASSSFDEQFF
TGTGCCAGCAGTTCGTTCGATGAGCAGTTCTTC
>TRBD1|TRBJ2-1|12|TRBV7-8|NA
CASSLFGQEVFF
TGTGCCAGCAGCTTATTTGGACAGGAAGTGTTCTTC
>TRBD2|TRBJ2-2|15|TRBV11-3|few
CASSSGGLNTGELFF
TGTGCCAGCAGCTCGGGGGGACTCAACACCGGGGAGCTGTTTTTT
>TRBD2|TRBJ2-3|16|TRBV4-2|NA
CASSPATGRETDTQYF
TGTGCCAGCAGCCCTGCGACCGGGAGGGAAACAGATACGCAGTATTTT
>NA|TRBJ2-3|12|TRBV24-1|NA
CATSRRADTQYF
TGTGCCACCAGTCGGCGGGCAGATACGCAGTATTTT
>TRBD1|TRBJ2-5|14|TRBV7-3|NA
CASSSFGQGETQYF
TGTGCCAGCAGCTCGTTCGGACAGGGGGAGACCCAGTACTTC
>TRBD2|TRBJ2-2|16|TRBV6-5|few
CASSLAGGPDTGELFF
TGTGCCAGCAGTTTAGCGGGGGGGCCCGACACCGGGGAGCTGTTTTTT
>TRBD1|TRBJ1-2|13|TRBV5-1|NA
CASSPKTGDGYTF
TGCGCCAGCAGCCCAAAAACAGGGGATGGCTACACCTTC
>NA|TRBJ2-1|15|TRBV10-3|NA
CAISEGGINYNEQFF
TGTGCCATCAGTGAAGGGGGAATAAACTACAATGAGCAGTTCTTC